The rows below give T cell receptor beta chains drawn from one sample of a study of Graves' ophthalmopathy and Graves' hyperthyroidism. Via MiXCR, TCRdb re-called the multiplex PCR reads, giving one row per CDR3 protein. The sample yields roughly 400,000 distinct CDR3 sequences, approximately 20% seen once. Sequenced sample: peripheral blood. The receptors derive from a woman aged 18-29 years with Graves' ophthalmopathy. Both conserved end residues are part of each CDR3. D genes are given only for firm matches. Size is omitted from some rows. Given values are once, few, many or a class for expanded clones.

j_gene: TRBJ2-2; abundance: many; d_gene: TRBD1; v_gene: TRBV12-5; CDR3nt: TGTGCTAGTGGACCCGGGACAGGGGCGAACACCGGGGAGCTGTTTTTT; CDR3aa: CASGPGTGANTGELFF
j_gene: TRBJ1-1; abundance: many; d_gene: -; v_gene: TRBV9; CDR3nt: TGTGCCAGCAGCGTAGATCTTAGTGCAAGAAACACTGAAGCTTTCTTT; CDR3aa: CASSVDLSARNTEAFF
j_gene: TRBJ2-5; abundance: few; d_gene: -; v_gene: TRBV28; CDR3nt: TGTGCCAGCAGTTTCTCCCCGTACCAAGAGACCCAGTACTTC; CDR3aa: CASSFSPYQETQYF
j_gene: TRBJ2-5; abundance: many; d_gene: TRBD2; v_gene: TRBV2; CDR3nt: TGTGCCAGCGGGTGGGCTAGCGGGGGTCAAGAGACCCAGTACTTC; CDR3aa: CASGWASGGQETQYF
j_gene: TRBJ2-7; abundance: many; d_gene: -; v_gene: TRBV9; CDR3nt: TGTGCCAGCAGCGTAGGGGGGGACAGACTCTACGAGCAGTACTTC; CDR3aa: CASSVGGDRLYEQYF
j_gene: TRBJ2-3; abundance: few; d_gene: -; v_gene: TRBV11-1; CDR3nt: TGTGCCAGCAGACAAACCCCGGGCCAGTATACGCAGTATTTT; CDR3aa: CASRQTPGQYTQYF
j_gene: TRBJ2-7; abundance: -; d_gene: TRBD2; v_gene: TRBV6-1; CDR3nt: TGTGCCAGCAGTGAAATCGGGACTACAAGTTACGAGCAGTACTTC; CDR3aa: CASSEIGTTSYEQYF
j_gene: TRBJ1-2; abundance: -; d_gene: -; v_gene: TRBV29-1; CDR3nt: TGCAGCATCGTCGGGGCTAACTATGGCTACACCTTC; CDR3aa: CSIVGANYGYTF
j_gene: TRBJ2-5; abundance: -; d_gene: TRBD1; v_gene: TRBV6-1; CDR3nt: TGTGCCAGCAGTCGCACCCAGGGGGTCCAAGAGACCCAGTACTTC; CDR3aa: CASSRTQGVQETQYF
j_gene: TRBJ2-7; abundance: many; d_gene: TRBD1; v_gene: TRBV7-9; CDR3nt: TGTGCCAGCAGCTTGCAAGGGACAGAAGGCTACGAGCAGTACTTC; CDR3aa: CASSLQGTEGYEQYF
j_gene: TRBJ1-5; abundance: -; d_gene: -; v_gene: TRBV6-1; CDR3nt: TGTGCCAGCAGTGAAGCGATCAGGGCCGGCAATCAGCCCCAGCATTTT; CDR3aa: CASSEAIRAGNQPQHF
j_gene: TRBJ2-7; abundance: many; d_gene: -; v_gene: TRBV6-1; CDR3nt: TGTGCCAGCACTGGAGGGAGCTACGAGCAGTACTTC; CDR3aa: CASTGGSYEQYF
j_gene: TRBJ1-2; abundance: -; d_gene: -; v_gene: TRBV6-2/TRBV6-3; CDR3nt: TGTGCCAGCAGTTATTCGTACGGGTCAGATTACACCTTC; CDR3aa: CASSYSYGSDYTF
j_gene: TRBJ2-2; abundance: few; d_gene: TRBD1; v_gene: TRBV6-2/TRBV6-3; CDR3nt: TGTGCCAGCAAGGACAGGATGGGCGGGGAGCTGTTTTTT; CDR3aa: CASKDRMGGELFF
j_gene: TRBJ2-5; abundance: many; d_gene: -; v_gene: TRBV18; CDR3nt: TGTGCCAGCTCACCAGAAAGAAAAGTGGAGACCCAGTACTTC; CDR3aa: CASSPERKVETQYF
j_gene: TRBJ1-1; abundance: many; d_gene: -; v_gene: TRBV20-1; CDR3nt: TGCAGTGGCCGTTTGACAGCGAACACTGAAGCTTTCTTT; CDR3aa: CSGRLTANTEAFF
j_gene: TRBJ1-1; abundance: many; d_gene: -; v_gene: TRBV6-2/TRBV6-3; CDR3nt: TGTGCCAGCAGTTACTTAGCAGGCCCCGGGGACACTGAAGCTTTCTTT; CDR3aa: CASSYLAGPGDTEAFF
j_gene: TRBJ1-1; abundance: few; d_gene: -; v_gene: TRBV20-1; CDR3nt: TGCAGTGCTAGAGGGTGGGGAATCACTGAAGCTTTCTTT; CDR3aa: CSARGWGITEAFF
j_gene: TRBJ1-2; abundance: many; d_gene: -; v_gene: TRBV2; CDR3nt: TGTGCCAGCAGCGGCGGCCGCGAATGGGCATCTAAAAACTATGGCTACACCTTC; CDR3aa: CASSGGREWASKNYGYTF
j_gene: TRBJ2-5; abundance: many; d_gene: -; v_gene: TRBV6-2/TRBV6-3; CDR3nt: TGTGCCAGCAGTGCCTTGGGGTTGGACGAGACCCAGTACTTC; CDR3aa: CASSALGLDETQYF
j_gene: TRBJ2-3; abundance: many; d_gene: -; v_gene: TRBV6-5; CDR3nt: TGTGCCAGCAGTTACTCGTCGGGGGATACGCAGTATTTT; CDR3aa: CASSYSSGDTQYF
j_gene: TRBJ2-7; abundance: -; d_gene: -; v_gene: TRBV11-2; CDR3nt: TGTGCCAGCAGCTTAGTAGGCAGGCCGAGCTCCTACGAGCAGTACTTC; CDR3aa: CASSLVGRPSSYEQYF
j_gene: TRBJ1-5; abundance: many; d_gene: -; v_gene: TRBV7-2; CDR3nt: TGTGCCAGCAGCTGGGGGGGGGCCGGCCAGCCCCAGCATTTT; CDR3aa: CASSWGGAGQPQHF
j_gene: TRBJ2-7; abundance: many; d_gene: TRBD1; v_gene: TRBV28; CDR3nt: TGTGCCAGCAGTTTACCCCGGACAGGGGAAAGGTTGGGCGAGCAGTACTTC; CDR3aa: CASSLPRTGERLGEQYF
j_gene: TRBJ2-6; abundance: -; d_gene: -; v_gene: TRBV29-1; CDR3nt: TGCAGCGTTATACAGGGAAACTCTGGGGCCAACGTCCTGACTTTC; CDR3aa: CSVIQGNSGANVLTF
j_gene: TRBJ1-1; abundance: many; d_gene: -; v_gene: TRBV6-1; CDR3nt: TGTGCCAGCAGTCAAACCGGGAGGACTGAAGCTTTCTTT; CDR3aa: CASSQTGRTEAFF
j_gene: TRBJ2-2; abundance: -; d_gene: -; v_gene: TRBV6-2/TRBV6-3; CDR3nt: TGTGCCAGCAGTTATTGGGTCGAGATAACCGGGGAGCTGTTTTTT; CDR3aa: CASSYWVEITGELFF
j_gene: TRBJ2-2; abundance: many; d_gene: TRBD1; v_gene: TRBV6-5; CDR3nt: TGTGCCAGCAGTTACTCCCTATTTCCGGACAGGGGCCCCGCGAACACCGGGGAGCTGTTTTTT; CDR3aa: CASSYSLFPDRGPANTGELFF
j_gene: TRBJ1-6; abundance: many; d_gene: -; v_gene: TRBV6-5; CDR3nt: TGTGCCAGCAGTTATGTCAGGGAGGGTAATTCACCCCTCCACTTT; CDR3aa: CASSYVREGNSPLHF
j_gene: TRBJ2-2; abundance: -; d_gene: -; v_gene: TRBV20-1; CDR3nt: TGCAGTGCTAGAGGGACTCCCACCCGGGAGCTGTTTTTT; CDR3aa: CSARGTPTRELFF
j_gene: TRBJ1-3; abundance: many; d_gene: -; v_gene: TRBV11-1; CDR3nt: TGTGCCAGCAGCTACAAGACAATTGGAAACACCATATATTTT; CDR3aa: CASSYKTIGNTIYF
j_gene: TRBJ1-5; abundance: -; d_gene: -; v_gene: TRBV6-5; CDR3nt: TGTGCCAGCAGTTACTCTCGGGGGCGACAGCCCCAGCATTTT; CDR3aa: CASSYSRGRQPQHF
j_gene: TRBJ2-7; abundance: many; d_gene: -; v_gene: TRBV2; CDR3nt: TGTGCCAGCAGATGGGGGCCAGGTATCTACGAGCAGTACTTC; CDR3aa: CASRWGPGIYEQYF
j_gene: TRBJ1-1; abundance: many; d_gene: -; v_gene: TRBV7-9; CDR3nt: TGTGCCAGCAGCTTAGCTGACAAGCACACTGAAGCTTTCTTT; CDR3aa: CASSLADKHTEAFF
j_gene: TRBJ1-3; abundance: -; d_gene: -; v_gene: TRBV6-5; CDR3nt: TGTGCCAGCAGTTTACGTCAGGGTGCTGGAAACACCATATATTTT; CDR3aa: CASSLRQGAGNTIYF
j_gene: TRBJ2-2; abundance: many; d_gene: -; v_gene: TRBV19; CDR3nt: TGTGCCAGTAGGTCGATCAAGGTCCCCGGGACCGCGAACACCGGGGAGCTGTTTTTT; CDR3aa: CASRSIKVPGTANTGELFF
j_gene: TRBJ2-7; abundance: few; d_gene: -; v_gene: TRBV20-1; CDR3nt: TGCAGTGCTACCCCCGGGGAGTTCTCCACTTACGAGCAGTACTTC; CDR3aa: CSATPGEFSTYEQYF
j_gene: TRBJ2-5; abundance: -; d_gene: TRBD2; v_gene: TRBV11-2; CDR3nt: TGTGCCAGCAGCTTAGGAGTAGCGGGAGGCGGGGTCGAGACCCAGTACTTC; CDR3aa: CASSLGVAGGGVETQYF
j_gene: TRBJ2-7; abundance: many; d_gene: TRBD1; v_gene: TRBV28; CDR3nt: TGTGCCAGCAGTTTCGGGGGACAGGCCCGCTCCTATGCCTACGAGCAGTACTTC; CDR3aa: CASSFGGQARSYAYEQYF
j_gene: TRBJ1-6; abundance: many; d_gene: TRBD1; v_gene: TRBV6-5; CDR3nt: TGTGCCAGCAGTTACGAACCCCAGGGGGCCACTTCGGGCCTCCACTTT; CDR3aa: CASSYEPQGATSGLHF
j_gene: TRBJ2-2; abundance: -; d_gene: TRBD1; v_gene: TRBV12-3/TRBV12-4; CDR3nt: TGTGCCAGCAGTTCTTACCGGGACAGGGGGCGTGTCGGGGAGCTGTTTTTT; CDR3aa: CASSSYRDRGRVGELFF
j_gene: TRBJ1-1; abundance: many; d_gene: -; v_gene: TRBV20-1; CDR3nt: TGCAGTGCTATTAGACGGTCCACTGAAGCTTTCTTT; CDR3aa: CSAIRRSTEAFF
j_gene: TRBJ2-6; abundance: many; d_gene: -; v_gene: TRBV19; CDR3nt: TGTGCCAGTAGTTCTAGGCCTATTGGGGCCAACGTCCTGACTTTC; CDR3aa: CASSSRPIGANVLTF
j_gene: TRBJ2-7; abundance: -; d_gene: -; v_gene: TRBV29-1; CDR3nt: TGCAGCGTTGAAGACCAAGCCCTGACAGGCTACGAGCAGTACTTC; CDR3aa: CSVEDQALTGYEQYF
j_gene: TRBJ1-2; abundance: many; d_gene: -; v_gene: TRBV28; CDR3nt: TGTGCCAGCACTACGGGCGGGGCCTTACCGTTAGGCTACACCTTC; CDR3aa: CASTTGGALPLGYTF
j_gene: TRBJ1-1; abundance: many; d_gene: -; v_gene: TRBV6-2/TRBV6-3; CDR3nt: TGTGCCAGCAGAAAACCAGGGGTAAACACTGAAGCTTTCTTT; CDR3aa: CASRKPGVNTEAFF
j_gene: TRBJ1-1; abundance: many; d_gene: -; v_gene: TRBV7-3; CDR3nt: TGTGCCAGCAGCTTAACAGGCGGGCGAACTGAAGCTTTCTTT; CDR3aa: CASSLTGGRTEAFF
j_gene: TRBJ2-2; abundance: many; d_gene: -; v_gene: TRBV4-3; CDR3nt: TGCGCCAGCAGCCAACATTGGGTGTCCGGGGAGCTGTTTTTT; CDR3aa: CASSQHWVSGELFF
j_gene: TRBJ1-3; abundance: many; d_gene: -; v_gene: TRBV4-3; CDR3nt: TGCGCCAGCAGCCTCCTTGGGGGGTCCTACTCTGGAAACACCATATATTTT; CDR3aa: CASSLLGGSYSGNTIYF
j_gene: TRBJ2-5; abundance: -; d_gene: TRBD1; v_gene: TRBV6-2/TRBV6-3; CDR3nt: TGTGCCAGCAGTCCGGGACAGGGGGAGCCTGTGTACTTC; CDR3aa: CASSPGQGEPVYF
j_gene: TRBJ1-1; abundance: few; d_gene: -; v_gene: TRBV18; CDR3nt: TGTGCCAGCTCACAGATACCCCGGGGCACTGAAGCTTTCTTT; CDR3aa: CASSQIPRGTEAFF
j_gene: TRBJ1-1; abundance: many; d_gene: -; v_gene: TRBV6-5; CDR3nt: TGTGCCAGCAGTTATGAGAGGGGGGGGACTGAAGCTTTCTTT; CDR3aa: CASSYERGGTEAFF
j_gene: TRBJ2-7; abundance: many; d_gene: -; v_gene: TRBV6-5; CDR3nt: TGTGCCAGCAGTTACCTTGAAAACCTTGGTGGTCCTGGCGGCTACGAGCAGTACTTC; CDR3aa: CASSYLENLGGPGGYEQYF
j_gene: TRBJ1-5; abundance: many; d_gene: -; v_gene: TRBV11-2; CDR3nt: TGTGCCAGCAGCCCTAACAGGGATACCTCTCGTCAGCCCCAGCATTTT; CDR3aa: CASSPNRDTSRQPQHF
j_gene: TRBJ2-5; abundance: -; d_gene: TRBD1; v_gene: TRBV20-1; CDR3nt: TGCAGTGCTGGTCGGACAGGGGTGGAGACCCAGTACTTC; CDR3aa: CSAGRTGVETQYF
j_gene: TRBJ2-5; abundance: many; d_gene: -; v_gene: TRBV2; CDR3nt: TGTGCCAGCAGTGAATGGAGCAAAGAGACCCAGTACTTC; CDR3aa: CASSEWSKETQYF
j_gene: TRBJ2-4; abundance: many; d_gene: -; v_gene: TRBV14; CDR3nt: TGTGCCAGCAGCCAAGTAGGTCTGGAAAACATTCAGTACTTC; CDR3aa: CASSQVGLENIQYF
j_gene: TRBJ1-1; abundance: many; d_gene: TRBD1; v_gene: TRBV27; CDR3nt: TGTGCCAGCAGTATCAGGGGGAGGGGGAACACTGAAGCTTTCTTT; CDR3aa: CASSIRGRGNTEAFF
j_gene: TRBJ1-1; abundance: many; d_gene: -; v_gene: TRBV29-1; CDR3nt: TGCAGCGCCAACGGAGGGAAGGGTGAAGCTTTCTTT; CDR3aa: CSANGGKGEAFF
j_gene: TRBJ2-7; abundance: many; d_gene: -; v_gene: TRBV28; CDR3nt: TGTGCCGCGGGAACCGACTCCTACGAGCAGTACTTC; CDR3aa: CAAGTDSYEQYF